This record looks at one T cell receptor (beta chain) sequence and its context. Sequencing was performed with immunoSEQ multiplex PCR; in TCRdb, only in-frame clones are kept and a portion is missing. The sample shows roughly 80,000 clones, around 92% of them seen only once. This record belongs to a study of technical replicates of blood from a few donors. The ends lost 0 bases at V and 5 bases at J; junction bases unmatched: 9. CDR1 and CDR2 (germline): ENHRY, SYGVKD. The length of the CDR3 is 16 residues. The clonotype was recovered from a human donor in good health. The sequencing sample was made of T cells isolated from PBMCs. J is TRBJ2-5 and V is TRBV10-3; 7 bases are a match to TRBD2. CDR3 loop: CAISESGGWGGETQYF. The CDR3 nucleotides read TGTGCCATCAGTGAGTCCGGAGGGTGGGGAGGGGAGACCCAGTACTTC.